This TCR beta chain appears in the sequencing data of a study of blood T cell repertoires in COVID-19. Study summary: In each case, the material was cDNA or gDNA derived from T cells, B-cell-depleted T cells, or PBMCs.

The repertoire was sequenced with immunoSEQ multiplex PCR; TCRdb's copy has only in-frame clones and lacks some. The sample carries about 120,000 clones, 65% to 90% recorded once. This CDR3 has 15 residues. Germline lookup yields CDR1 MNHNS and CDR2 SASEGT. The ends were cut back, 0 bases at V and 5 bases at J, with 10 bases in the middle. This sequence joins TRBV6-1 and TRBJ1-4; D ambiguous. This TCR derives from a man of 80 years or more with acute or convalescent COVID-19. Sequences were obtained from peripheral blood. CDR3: CASSEASAGNEKLFF. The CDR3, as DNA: TGTGCCAGCAGTGAAGCTTCGGCGGGGAATGAAAAACTGTTTTTT.